These T cell receptor beta chains were read from a single sample in a study of T cells in Graves' hyperthyroidism and ophthalmopathy. TCRdb redid the calling of the multiplex PCR reads with MiXCR, one entry per CDR3 protein. This table holds about 640,000 distinct CDR3 sequences, around 20% found once. The material sequenced was blood. These receptors were taken from a man aged 25 to 45 with Graves' ophthalmopathy. The CDR3 runs from the conserved cysteine through the conserved F or W. Fields, in order: CDR3 DNA, CDR3 protein, V gene, clone size, D gene, J gene. A D gene is named only where the DNA matches it firmly. Size is omitted from some rows. Given values are once, few, many or a class for expanded clones.

cdr3_nt: TGCGCCAGCAGCCCGAGACAGGCCTCGGGTACTGATACGCAGTATTTT; cdr3_aa: CASSPRQASGTDTQYF; v_call: TRBV5-1; clone_size: many; d_call: NA; j_call: TRBJ2-3
cdr3_nt: TGTGCCAGCAGCCCACTTTGGACTAGCGGACCCTCCTACAATGAGCAGTTCTTC; cdr3_aa: CASSPLWTSGPSYNEQFF; v_call: TRBV7-2; clone_size: many; d_call: TRBD2; j_call: TRBJ2-1
cdr3_nt: TGTGCCAGCAGCACGGACTATGGCTACACCTTC; cdr3_aa: CASSTDYGYTF; v_call: TRBV6-2/TRBV6-3; clone_size: NA; d_call: NA; j_call: TRBJ1-2
cdr3_nt: TGTGCCAGCAGTCCGGGCGGCCACGTCCTAGCCAAAAACATTCAGTACTTC; cdr3_aa: CASSPGGHVLAKNIQYF; v_call: TRBV6-2/TRBV6-3; clone_size: NA; d_call: NA; j_call: TRBJ2-4
cdr3_nt: TGCGCCAGCAGCTTGCGCCCTGACAGGACGTACGAGCAGTACTTC; cdr3_aa: CASSLRPDRTYEQYF; v_call: TRBV5-1; clone_size: many; d_call: NA; j_call: TRBJ2-7
cdr3_nt: TGCAGTGCGGGTCGGGAGGGCCTGAACACCGGGGAGCTGTTTTTT; cdr3_aa: CSAGREGLNTGELFF; v_call: TRBV20-1; clone_size: NA; d_call: TRBD2; j_call: TRBJ2-2
cdr3_nt: TGTGCCAGCAGCGCAGGGATCTCTGAAGCTTTCTTT; cdr3_aa: CASSAGISEAFF; v_call: TRBV5-5; clone_size: once; d_call: NA; j_call: TRBJ1-1
cdr3_nt: TGTGCCAGCAGCCCCGAAGGGTCATGGGACGAGCAGTACTTC; cdr3_aa: CASSPEGSWDEQYF; v_call: TRBV7-9; clone_size: few; d_call: NA; j_call: TRBJ2-7
cdr3_nt: TGTGCCAGCTCACCACCGTCCGGGGGCGCAGACTATGGCTACACCTTC; cdr3_aa: CASSPPSGGADYGYTF; v_call: TRBV18; clone_size: many; d_call: NA; j_call: TRBJ1-2
cdr3_nt: TGTGCCAGCAGCCTCCGGTATGCGGCTAACTATGGCTACACCTTC; cdr3_aa: CASSLRYAANYGYTF; v_call: TRBV3-1; clone_size: NA; d_call: NA; j_call: TRBJ1-2
cdr3_nt: TGTGCCAGCAGTACCAAACCAGGGGGCGCTAAGGGGGAGCTGTTTTTT; cdr3_aa: CASSTKPGGAKGELFF; v_call: TRBV7-3; clone_size: few; d_call: TRBD1; j_call: TRBJ2-2
cdr3_nt: TGTGCCAGCAGTCGAGGGGCCGAGCAGTACTTC; cdr3_aa: CASSRGAEQYF; v_call: TRBV2; clone_size: many; d_call: NA; j_call: TRBJ2-7
cdr3_nt: TGTGCCAGCAGCCCCAGACACGGGTCTAACTATGGCTACACCTTC; cdr3_aa: CASSPRHGSNYGYTF; v_call: TRBV9; clone_size: NA; d_call: NA; j_call: TRBJ1-2
cdr3_nt: TGCAGTGCTCCTCGGGGCTACGAGCAGTACTTC; cdr3_aa: CSAPRGYEQYF; v_call: TRBV20-1; clone_size: NA; d_call: NA; j_call: TRBJ2-7
cdr3_nt: TGTGCCAGTAGTCTACGGACAGGGGTTGGTACCGGGGAGCTGTTTTTT; cdr3_aa: CASSLRTGVGTGELFF; v_call: TRBV19; clone_size: NA; d_call: TRBD1; j_call: TRBJ2-2
cdr3_nt: TGTGCCACCAGCAGAGATCAGGTGGTGAAAAGAGGCTACACCTTC; cdr3_aa: CATSRDQVVKRGYTF; v_call: TRBV15; clone_size: NA; d_call: NA; j_call: TRBJ1-2
cdr3_nt: TGTGCCATCAGTGAGCGAGAGGGGATCAACACCATATATTTT; cdr3_aa: CAISEREGINTIYF; v_call: TRBV10-3; clone_size: few; d_call: NA; j_call: TRBJ1-3
cdr3_nt: TGTGCCAGCAGTGAATCGCGCGAGGGCAGCAATCAGCCCCAGCATTTT; cdr3_aa: CASSESREGSNQPQHF; v_call: TRBV25-1; clone_size: NA; d_call: NA; j_call: TRBJ1-5
cdr3_nt: TGTGCCAGCTGTAACGTGTCACGGGGACAGCCCCAGCATTTT; cdr3_aa: CASCNVSRGQPQHF; v_call: TRBV12-3/TRBV12-4; clone_size: NA; d_call: NA; j_call: TRBJ1-5
cdr3_nt: TGTGCCAGCAGCTTCCTACCCCGGTTGCTGGGGTACAATGAGCAGTTCTTC; cdr3_aa: CASSFLPRLLGYNEQFF; v_call: TRBV7-9; clone_size: many; d_call: NA; j_call: TRBJ2-1
cdr3_nt: TGTGCCAGCAGTGAAGCGCTTAGGACTAGCGGAGGAGATACGCAGTATTTT; cdr3_aa: CASSEALRTSGGDTQYF; v_call: TRBV2; clone_size: many; d_call: TRBD2; j_call: TRBJ2-3
cdr3_nt: TGTGCCACCAGCAGAGATATCAGGGGACTAGCGGAGGGGGATAAAGATACGCAGTATTTT; cdr3_aa: CATSRDIRGLAEGDKDTQYF; v_call: TRBV15; clone_size: NA; d_call: TRBD2; j_call: TRBJ2-3
cdr3_nt: TGTGCCAGCTCGAATCGACAGGATGGCTACACCTTC; cdr3_aa: CASSNRQDGYTF; v_call: TRBV18; clone_size: many; d_call: NA; j_call: TRBJ1-2
cdr3_nt: TGTGCCCTGAATGATGGGACGGGGGAAAAACTGTTTTTT; cdr3_aa: CALNDGTGEKLFF; v_call: TRBV30; clone_size: few; d_call: NA; j_call: TRBJ1-4
cdr3_nt: TGTGCCAGCAGGAATCCGGAGGACAGGGCTACCTACGAGCAGTACTTC; cdr3_aa: CASRNPEDRATYEQYF; v_call: TRBV6-2/TRBV6-3; clone_size: NA; d_call: TRBD1; j_call: TRBJ2-7
cdr3_nt: TGTGCCAGCAGAGCCTCCGGGACAGGGGCCCCAGATACGCAATATTTT; cdr3_aa: CASRASGTGAPDTQYF; v_call: TRBV27; clone_size: few; d_call: TRBD1; j_call: TRBJ2-3
cdr3_nt: TGTGCCAGCAGCAACAGGGTTCAAGAGACCCAGTACTTC; cdr3_aa: CASSNRVQETQYF; v_call: TRBV6-1; clone_size: many; d_call: NA; j_call: TRBJ2-5
cdr3_nt: TGTGCCAGCAGCGTAGATCTCGGGACGCGCGAGCAGTACTTC; cdr3_aa: CASSVDLGTREQYF; v_call: TRBV9; clone_size: few; d_call: NA; j_call: TRBJ2-7
cdr3_nt: TGCGCCAGCAGCCAAGTACCTCAGGGAGGCTACGAGCAGTACTTC; cdr3_aa: CASSQVPQGGYEQYF; v_call: TRBV4-1; clone_size: NA; d_call: NA; j_call: TRBJ2-7
cdr3_nt: TGCGCCAGCAGCCAACTTAGCGGGAAGAACACCGGGGAGCTGTTTTTT; cdr3_aa: CASSQLSGKNTGELFF; v_call: TRBV4-1; clone_size: few; d_call: TRBD2; j_call: TRBJ2-2
cdr3_nt: TGTGCCAGCAGTAGCCGGACTAGTGGCTACACCTTC; cdr3_aa: CASSSRTSGYTF; v_call: TRBV6-1; clone_size: NA; d_call: NA; j_call: TRBJ1-2
cdr3_nt: TGTGCCAGCAGTGAGGTCAGGGTCGACACTGAAGCTTTCTTT; cdr3_aa: CASSEVRVDTEAFF; v_call: TRBV2; clone_size: few; d_call: NA; j_call: TRBJ1-1